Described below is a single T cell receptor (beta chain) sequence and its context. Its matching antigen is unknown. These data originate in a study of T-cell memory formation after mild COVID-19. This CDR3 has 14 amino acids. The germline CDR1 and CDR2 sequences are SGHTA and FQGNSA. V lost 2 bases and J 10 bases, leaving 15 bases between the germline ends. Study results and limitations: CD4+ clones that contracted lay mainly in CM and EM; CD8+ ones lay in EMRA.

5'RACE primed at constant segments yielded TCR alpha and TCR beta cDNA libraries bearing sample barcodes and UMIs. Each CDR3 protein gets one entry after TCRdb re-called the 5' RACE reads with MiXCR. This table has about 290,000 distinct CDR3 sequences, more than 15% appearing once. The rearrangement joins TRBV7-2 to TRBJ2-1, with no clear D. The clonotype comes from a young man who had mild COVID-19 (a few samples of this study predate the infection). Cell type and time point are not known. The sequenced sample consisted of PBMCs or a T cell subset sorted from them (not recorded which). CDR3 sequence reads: CASSLQPLGQEQFF. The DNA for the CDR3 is TGTGCCAGCAGCTTACAACCGCTGGGTCAAGAGCAGTTCTTC.